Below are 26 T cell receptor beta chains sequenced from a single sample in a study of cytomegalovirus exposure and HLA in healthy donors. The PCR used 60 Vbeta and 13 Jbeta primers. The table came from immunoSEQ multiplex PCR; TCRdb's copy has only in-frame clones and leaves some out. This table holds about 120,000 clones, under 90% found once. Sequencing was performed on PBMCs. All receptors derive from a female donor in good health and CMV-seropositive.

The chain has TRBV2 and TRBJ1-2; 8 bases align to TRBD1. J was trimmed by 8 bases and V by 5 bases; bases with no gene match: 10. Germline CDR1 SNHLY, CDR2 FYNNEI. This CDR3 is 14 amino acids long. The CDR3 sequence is CASSFRQGPDGYTF. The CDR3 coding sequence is TGTGCCAGCAGTTTCCGACAGGGGCCAGACGGCTACACCTTC. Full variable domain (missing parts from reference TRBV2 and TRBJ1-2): EPEVTQTPSHQVTQMGQEVILRCVPISNHLYFYWYRQILGQKVEFLVSFYNNEISEKSEIFDDQFSVERPDGSNFTLKIRSTKLEDSAMYFCASSFRQGPDGYTFGSGTRLTVV.

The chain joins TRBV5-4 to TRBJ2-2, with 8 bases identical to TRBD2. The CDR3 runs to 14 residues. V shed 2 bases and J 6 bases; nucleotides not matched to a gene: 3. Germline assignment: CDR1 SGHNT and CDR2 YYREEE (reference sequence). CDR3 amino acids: CASSLPGLAGELFF. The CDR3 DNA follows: TGTGCCAGCAGCTTACCGGGACTAGCCGGGGAGCTGTTTTTT.

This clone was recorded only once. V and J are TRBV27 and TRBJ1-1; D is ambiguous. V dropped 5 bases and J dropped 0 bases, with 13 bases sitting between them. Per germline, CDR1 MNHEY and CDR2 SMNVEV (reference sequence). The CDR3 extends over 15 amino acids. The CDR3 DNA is TGTGCCAGCAGTGCAGGACCCGGGATGAACACTGAAGCTTTCTTT. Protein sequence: CASSAGPGMNTEAFF.

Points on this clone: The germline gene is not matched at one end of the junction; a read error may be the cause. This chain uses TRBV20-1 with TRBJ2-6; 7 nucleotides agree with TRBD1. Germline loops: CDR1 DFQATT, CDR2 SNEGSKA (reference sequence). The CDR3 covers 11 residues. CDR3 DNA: TGCAGTGCTGACTCGGGACAGACTAATCTCTTC. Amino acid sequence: CSADSGQTNLF.

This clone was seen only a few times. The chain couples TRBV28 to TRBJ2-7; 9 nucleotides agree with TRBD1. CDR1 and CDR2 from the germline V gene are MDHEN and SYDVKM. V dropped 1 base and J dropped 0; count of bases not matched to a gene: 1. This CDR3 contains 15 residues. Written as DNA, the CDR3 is TGTGCCAGCAGTTTATTGACAGGGGGCTCCTACGAGCAGTACTTC. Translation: CASSLLTGGSYEQYF.

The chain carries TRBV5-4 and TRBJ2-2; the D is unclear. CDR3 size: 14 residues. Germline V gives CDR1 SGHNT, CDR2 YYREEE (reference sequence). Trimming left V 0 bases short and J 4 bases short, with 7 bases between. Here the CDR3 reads CASSLDFLTGELFF. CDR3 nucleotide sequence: TGTGCCAGCAGCTTGGACTTTCTCACCGGGGAGCTGTTTTTT.

CDR3 in amino acids: CASSLSGLRYEQYF. CDR3 coding DNA: TGTGCCAGCAGTCTTTCGGGACTCCGCTACGAGCAGTACTTC. The chain employs TRBV27 and TRBJ2-7; possible D gene TRBD2, 6 bases. The CDR3 totals 14 residues. With 5 bases removed from V and 3 bases from J, the gap between germline ends came to 14 bases. Germline-derived CDR1 and CDR2 are MNHEY and SMNVEV (reference sequence).

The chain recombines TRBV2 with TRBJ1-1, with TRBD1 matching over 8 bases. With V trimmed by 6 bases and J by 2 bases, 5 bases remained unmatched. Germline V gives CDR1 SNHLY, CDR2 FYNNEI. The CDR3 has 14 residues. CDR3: CASSGQGPNTEAFF. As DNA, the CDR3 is TGTGCCAGCAGCGGACAGGGTCCCAACACTGAAGCTTTCTTT.

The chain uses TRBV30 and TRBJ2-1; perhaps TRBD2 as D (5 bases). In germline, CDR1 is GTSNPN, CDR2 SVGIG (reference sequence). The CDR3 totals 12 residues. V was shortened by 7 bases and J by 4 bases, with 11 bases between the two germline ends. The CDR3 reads CASMDLYNEQFF. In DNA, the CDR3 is TGTGCCTCAATGGACTTATACAATGAGCAGTTCTTC.

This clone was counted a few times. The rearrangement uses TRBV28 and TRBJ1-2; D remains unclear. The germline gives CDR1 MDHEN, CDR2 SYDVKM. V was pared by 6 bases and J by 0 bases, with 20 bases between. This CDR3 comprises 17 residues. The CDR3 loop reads CASSPLFITDANYGYTF. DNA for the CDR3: TGTGCCAGCAGCCCCCTTTTTATTACTGATGCTAACTATGGCTACACCTTC.

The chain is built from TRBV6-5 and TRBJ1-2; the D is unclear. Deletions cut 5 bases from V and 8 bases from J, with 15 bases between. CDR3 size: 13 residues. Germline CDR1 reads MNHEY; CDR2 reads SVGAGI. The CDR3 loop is CASSPGNVGGYTF. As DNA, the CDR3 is TGTGCCAGCAGTCCCGGGAACGTGGGGGGCTACACCTTC.

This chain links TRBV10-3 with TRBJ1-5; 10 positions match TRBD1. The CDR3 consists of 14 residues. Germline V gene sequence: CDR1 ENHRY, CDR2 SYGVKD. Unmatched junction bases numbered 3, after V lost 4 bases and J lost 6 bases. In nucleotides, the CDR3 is TGTGCCATCAGTGTAGGGGACAGGGGTCAGCCCCAGCATTTT. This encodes CAISVGDRGQPQHF.

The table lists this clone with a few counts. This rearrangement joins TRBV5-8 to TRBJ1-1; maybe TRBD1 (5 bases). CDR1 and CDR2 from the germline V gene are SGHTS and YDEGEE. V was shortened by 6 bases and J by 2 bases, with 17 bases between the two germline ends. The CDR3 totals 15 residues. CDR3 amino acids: CASTISDTSNTEAFF. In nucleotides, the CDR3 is TGTGCCAGCACCATATCGGACACCAGTAACACTGAAGCTTTCTTT.

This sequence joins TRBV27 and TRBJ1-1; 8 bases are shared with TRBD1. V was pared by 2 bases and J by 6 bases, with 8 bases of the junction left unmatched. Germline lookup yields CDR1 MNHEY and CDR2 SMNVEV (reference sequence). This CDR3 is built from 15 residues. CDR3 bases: TGTGCCAGCAGTTTAACGGGACAGGTATTCTCTGAAGCTTTCTTT. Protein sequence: CASSLTGQVFSEAFF.

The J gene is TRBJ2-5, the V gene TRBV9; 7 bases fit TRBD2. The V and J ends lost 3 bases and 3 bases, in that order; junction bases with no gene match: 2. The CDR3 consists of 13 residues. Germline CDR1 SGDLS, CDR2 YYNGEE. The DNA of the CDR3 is TGTGCCAGCAGCGGAGGGACTAAAGAGACCCAGTACTTC. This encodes CASSGGTKETQYF.

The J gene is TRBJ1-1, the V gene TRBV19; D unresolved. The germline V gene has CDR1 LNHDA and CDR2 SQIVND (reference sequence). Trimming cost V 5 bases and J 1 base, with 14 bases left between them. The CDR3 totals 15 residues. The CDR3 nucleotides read TGTGCCAGTAGTTCGTACCGGAGAGAGAACACTGAAGCTTTCTTT. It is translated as CASSSYRRENTEAFF.

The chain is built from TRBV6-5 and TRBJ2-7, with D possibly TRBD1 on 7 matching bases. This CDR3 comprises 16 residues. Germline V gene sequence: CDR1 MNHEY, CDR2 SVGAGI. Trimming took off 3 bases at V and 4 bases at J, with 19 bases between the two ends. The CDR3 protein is CASSYSRPSGGYEQYF. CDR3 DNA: TGTGCCAGCAGTTATTCGAGGCCGTCAGGGGGGTACGAGCAGTACTTC.

CDR3 in DNA: TGTGCCAGCAGTAACGGACAGTATATTGAGCAGTACTTC. This codes for CASSNGQYIEQYF. V gene TRBV2 combines with J gene TRBJ2-7; the D gene is possibly TRBD1 (6 bases). The CDR3 contains 13 residues. V was shortened by 5 bases and J by 7 bases, with 15 bases between the two germline ends. Germline V gives CDR1 SNHLY, CDR2 FYNNEI. The full variable domain, completed using reference TRBV2 and TRBJ2-7, is EPEVTQTPSHQVTQMGQEVILRCVPISNHLYFYWYRQILGQKVEFLVSFYNNEISEKSEIFDDQFSVERPDGSNFTLKIRSTKLEDSAMYFCASSNGQYIEQYFGPGTRLTVT.

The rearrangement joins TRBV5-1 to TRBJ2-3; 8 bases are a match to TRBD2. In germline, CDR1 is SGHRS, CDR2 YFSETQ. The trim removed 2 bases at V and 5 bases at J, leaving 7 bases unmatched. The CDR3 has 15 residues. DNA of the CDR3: TGCGCCAGCAGCTTAAACGGGGGGGCCGAAGATACGCAGTATTTT. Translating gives CASSLNGGAEDTQYF.

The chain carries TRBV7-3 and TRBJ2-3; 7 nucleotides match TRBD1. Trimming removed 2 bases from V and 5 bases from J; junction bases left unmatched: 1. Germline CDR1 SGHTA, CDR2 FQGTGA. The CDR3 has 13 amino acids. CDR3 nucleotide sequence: TGTGCCAGCAGCTTACAGGGGGAAGATACGCAGTATTTT. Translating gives CASSLQGEDTQYF.

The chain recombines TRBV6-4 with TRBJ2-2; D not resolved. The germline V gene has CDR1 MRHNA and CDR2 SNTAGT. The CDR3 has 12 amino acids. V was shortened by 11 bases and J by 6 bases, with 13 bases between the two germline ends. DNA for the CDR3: TGTGCCGTTCAGGCCAGGCCCGGGGAGCTGTTTTTT. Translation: CAVQARPGELFF.

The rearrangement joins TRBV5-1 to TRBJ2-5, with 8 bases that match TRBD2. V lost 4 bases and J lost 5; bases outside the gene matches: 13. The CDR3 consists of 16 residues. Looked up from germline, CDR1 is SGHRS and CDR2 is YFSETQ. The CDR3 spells CASSPSSTSAGETQYF. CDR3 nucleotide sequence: TGCGCCAGCAGCCCCTCTTCGACTAGCGCCGGGGAGACCCAGTACTTC.

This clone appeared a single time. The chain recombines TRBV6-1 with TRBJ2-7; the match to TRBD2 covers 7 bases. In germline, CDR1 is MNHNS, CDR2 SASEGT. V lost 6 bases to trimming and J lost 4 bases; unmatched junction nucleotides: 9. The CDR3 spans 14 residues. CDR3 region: CASRNRDYSYEQYF. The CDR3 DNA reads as TGTGCCAGCAGGAACCGGGACTACAGTTACGAGCAGTACTTC.

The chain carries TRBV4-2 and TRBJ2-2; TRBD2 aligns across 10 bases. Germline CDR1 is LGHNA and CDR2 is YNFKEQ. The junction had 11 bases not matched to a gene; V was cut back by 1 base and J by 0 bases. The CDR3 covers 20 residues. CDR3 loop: CASSQGPLSGGTANTGELFF. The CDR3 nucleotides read TGTGCCAGCAGCCAAGGTCCCCTTAGCGGGGGGACCGCGAACACCGGGGAGCTGTTTTTT.

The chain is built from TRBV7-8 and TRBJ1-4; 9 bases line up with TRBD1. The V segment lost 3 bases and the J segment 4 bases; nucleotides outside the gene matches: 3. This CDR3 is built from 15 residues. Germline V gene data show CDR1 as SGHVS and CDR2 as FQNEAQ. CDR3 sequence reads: CASSFGDRDNEKLFF. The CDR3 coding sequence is TGTGCCAGCAGCTTCGGGGACAGGGATAATGAAAAACTGTTTTTT.

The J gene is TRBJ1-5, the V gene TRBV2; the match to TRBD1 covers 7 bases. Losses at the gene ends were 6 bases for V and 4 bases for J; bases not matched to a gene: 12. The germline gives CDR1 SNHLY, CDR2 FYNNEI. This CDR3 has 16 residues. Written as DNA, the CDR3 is TGTGCCAGCAGAAAGGGACAGCAACTTCCAAATCAGCCCCAGCATTTT. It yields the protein CASRKGQQLPNQPQHF.